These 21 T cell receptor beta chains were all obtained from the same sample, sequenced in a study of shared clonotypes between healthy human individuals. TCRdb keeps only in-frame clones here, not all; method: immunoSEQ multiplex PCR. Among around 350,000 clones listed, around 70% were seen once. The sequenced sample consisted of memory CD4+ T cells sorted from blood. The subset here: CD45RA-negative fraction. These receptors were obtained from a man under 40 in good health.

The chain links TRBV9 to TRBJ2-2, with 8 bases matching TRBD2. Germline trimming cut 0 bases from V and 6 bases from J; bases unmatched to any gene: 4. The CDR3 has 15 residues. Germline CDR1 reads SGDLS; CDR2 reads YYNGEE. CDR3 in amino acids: CASSVDGRAPGELFF. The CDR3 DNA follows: TGTGCCAGCAGCGTAGACGGGAGGGCCCCCGGGGAGCTGTTTTTT.

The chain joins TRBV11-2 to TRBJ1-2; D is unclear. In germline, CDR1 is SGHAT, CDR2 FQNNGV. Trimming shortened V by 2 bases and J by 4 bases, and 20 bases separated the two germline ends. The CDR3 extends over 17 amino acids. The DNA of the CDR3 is TGTGCCAGCAGCTTAAGCTTAGCCTCCGGGCCGATCTATGGCTACACCTTC. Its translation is CASSLSLASGPIYGYTF. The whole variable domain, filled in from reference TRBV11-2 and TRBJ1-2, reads EAGVAQSPRYKIIEKRQSVAFWCNPISGHATLYWYQQILGQGPKLLIQFQNNGVVDDSQLPKDRFSAERLKGVDSTLKIQPAKLEDSAVYLCASSLSLASGPIYGYTFGSGTRLTVV.

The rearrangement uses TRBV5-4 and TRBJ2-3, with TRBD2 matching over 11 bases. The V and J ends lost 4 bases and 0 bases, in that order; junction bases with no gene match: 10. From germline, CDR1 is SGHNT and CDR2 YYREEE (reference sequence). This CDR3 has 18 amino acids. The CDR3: CASSLRLAGTTSTDTQYF. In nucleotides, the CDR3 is TGTGCCAGCAGCCTAAGACTAGCGGGGACGACTAGCACAGATACGCAGTATTTT.

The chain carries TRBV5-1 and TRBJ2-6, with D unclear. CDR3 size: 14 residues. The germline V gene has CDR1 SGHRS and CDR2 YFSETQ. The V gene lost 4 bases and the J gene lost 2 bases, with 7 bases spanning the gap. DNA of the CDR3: TGCGCCAGCAGCCCCACCGCTGGGGCCAACGTCCTGACTTTC. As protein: CASSPTAGANVLTF.

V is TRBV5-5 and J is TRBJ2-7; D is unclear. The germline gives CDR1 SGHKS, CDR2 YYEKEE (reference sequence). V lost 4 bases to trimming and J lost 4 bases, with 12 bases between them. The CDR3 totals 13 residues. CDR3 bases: TGTGCCAGCAGCCTTTTTTCCGCGTACGAGCAGTACTTC. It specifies CASSLFSAYEQYF.

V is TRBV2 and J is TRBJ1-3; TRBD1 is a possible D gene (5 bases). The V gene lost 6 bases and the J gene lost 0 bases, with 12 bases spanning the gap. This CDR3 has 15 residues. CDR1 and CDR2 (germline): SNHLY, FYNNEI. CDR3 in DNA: TGTGCCAGCAGCCGGGGGGAGAGCTCTGGAAACACCATATATTTT. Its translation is CASSRGESSGNTIYF.

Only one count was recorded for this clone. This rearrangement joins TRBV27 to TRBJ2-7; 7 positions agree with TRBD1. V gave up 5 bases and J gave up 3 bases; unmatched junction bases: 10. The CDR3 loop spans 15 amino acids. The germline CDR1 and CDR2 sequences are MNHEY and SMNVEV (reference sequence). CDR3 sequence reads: CASSPSPDRNYEQYF. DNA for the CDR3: TGTGCCAGCAGTCCATCCCCGGACAGGAACTACGAGCAGTACTTC.

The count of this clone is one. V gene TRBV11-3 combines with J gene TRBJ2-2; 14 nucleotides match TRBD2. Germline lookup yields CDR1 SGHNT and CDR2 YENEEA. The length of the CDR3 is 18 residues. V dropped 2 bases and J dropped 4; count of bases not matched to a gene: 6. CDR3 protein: CASSLHLGLAGGTGELFF. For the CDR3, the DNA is TGTGCCAGCAGCTTACACCTAGGACTAGCGGGAGGCACCGGGGAGCTGTTTTTT.

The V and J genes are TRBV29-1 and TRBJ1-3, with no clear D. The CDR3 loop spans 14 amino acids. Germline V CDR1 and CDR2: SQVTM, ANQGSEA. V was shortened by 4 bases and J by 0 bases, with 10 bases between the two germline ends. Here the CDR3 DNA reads TGCAGCGTTGGTTTGGGTAACTCTGGAAACACCATATATTTT. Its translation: CSVGLGNSGNTIYF.

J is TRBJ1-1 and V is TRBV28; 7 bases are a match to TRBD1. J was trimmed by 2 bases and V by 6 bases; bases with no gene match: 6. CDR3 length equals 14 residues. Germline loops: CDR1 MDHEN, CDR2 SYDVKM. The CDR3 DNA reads TGTGCCAGCAGGGTGACAGGGACCAACACTGAAGCTTTCTTT. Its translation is CASRVTGTNTEAFF.

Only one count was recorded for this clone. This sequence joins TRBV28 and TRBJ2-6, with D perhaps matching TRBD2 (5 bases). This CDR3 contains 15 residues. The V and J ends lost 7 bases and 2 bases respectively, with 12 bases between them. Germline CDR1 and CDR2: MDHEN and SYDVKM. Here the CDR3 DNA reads TGTGCCAGCATGGGTTCCGGGACTGGGGCCAACGTCCTGACTTTC. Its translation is CASMGSGTGANVLTF.

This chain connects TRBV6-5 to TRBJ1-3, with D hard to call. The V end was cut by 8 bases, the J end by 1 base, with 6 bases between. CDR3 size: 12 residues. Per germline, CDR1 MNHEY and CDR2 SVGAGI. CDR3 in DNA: TGTGCCAGCGGCAATTCTGGAAACACCATATATTTT. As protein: CASGNSGNTIYF.

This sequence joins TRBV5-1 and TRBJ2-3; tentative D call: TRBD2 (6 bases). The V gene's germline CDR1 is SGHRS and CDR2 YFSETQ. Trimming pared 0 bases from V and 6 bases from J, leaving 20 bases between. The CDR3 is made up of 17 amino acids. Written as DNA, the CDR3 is TGCGCCAGCAGCTTGGATAATGGAGGGCCCGTTCGTGATACGCAGTATTTT. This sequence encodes CASSLDNGGPVRDTQYF.

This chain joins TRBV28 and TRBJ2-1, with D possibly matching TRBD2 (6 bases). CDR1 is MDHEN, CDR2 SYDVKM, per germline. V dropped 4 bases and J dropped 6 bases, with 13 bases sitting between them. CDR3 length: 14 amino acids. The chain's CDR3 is CASSSLIGSNEQFF. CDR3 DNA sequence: TGTGCCAGCAGTTCCCTTATCGGGAGCAATGAGCAGTTCTTC.

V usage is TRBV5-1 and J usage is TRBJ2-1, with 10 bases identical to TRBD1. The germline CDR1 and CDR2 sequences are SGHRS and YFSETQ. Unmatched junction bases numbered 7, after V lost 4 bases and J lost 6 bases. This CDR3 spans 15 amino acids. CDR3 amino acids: CASSLRQGARNEQFF. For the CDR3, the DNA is TGCGCCAGCAGCCTTCGACAGGGGGCGCGCAATGAGCAGTTCTTC.

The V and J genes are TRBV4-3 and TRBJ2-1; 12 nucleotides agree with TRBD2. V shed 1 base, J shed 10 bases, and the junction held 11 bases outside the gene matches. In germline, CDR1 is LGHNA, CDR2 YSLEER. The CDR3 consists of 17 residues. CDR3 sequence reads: CASSQGLAGVPSWEQFF. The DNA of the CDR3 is TGCGCCAGCAGCCAAGGACTAGCGGGAGTCCCCTCATGGGAGCAGTTCTTC.

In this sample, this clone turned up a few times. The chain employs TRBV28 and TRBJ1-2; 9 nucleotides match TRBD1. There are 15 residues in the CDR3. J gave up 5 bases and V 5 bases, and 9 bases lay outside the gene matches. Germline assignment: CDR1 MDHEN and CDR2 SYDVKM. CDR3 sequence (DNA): TGTGCCAGCAGTCTGGGACAGGGTAGGTGGTATGGCTACACCTTC. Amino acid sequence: CASSLGQGRWYGYTF.

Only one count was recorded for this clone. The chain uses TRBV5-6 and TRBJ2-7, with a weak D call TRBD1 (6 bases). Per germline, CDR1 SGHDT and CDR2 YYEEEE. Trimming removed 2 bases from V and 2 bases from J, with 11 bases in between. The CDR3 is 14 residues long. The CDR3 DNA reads TGTGCCAGCAGCTTCCGGGACACCACCTACGAGCAGTACTTC. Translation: CASSFRDTTYEQYF.

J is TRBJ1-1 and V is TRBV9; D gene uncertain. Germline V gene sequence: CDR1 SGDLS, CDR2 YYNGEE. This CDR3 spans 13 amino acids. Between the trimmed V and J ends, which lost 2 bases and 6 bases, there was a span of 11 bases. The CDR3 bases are TGTGCCAGCAGCGTTGGGAGGGAAGCTGAAGCTTTCTTT. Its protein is CASSVGREAEAFF.

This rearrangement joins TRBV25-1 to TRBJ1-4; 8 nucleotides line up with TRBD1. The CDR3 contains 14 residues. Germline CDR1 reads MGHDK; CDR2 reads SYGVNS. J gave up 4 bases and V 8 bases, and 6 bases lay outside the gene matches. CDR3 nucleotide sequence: TGTGCCAGCCGATCAGACAGGGGTAATGAAAAACTGTTTTTT. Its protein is CASRSDRGNEKLFF.

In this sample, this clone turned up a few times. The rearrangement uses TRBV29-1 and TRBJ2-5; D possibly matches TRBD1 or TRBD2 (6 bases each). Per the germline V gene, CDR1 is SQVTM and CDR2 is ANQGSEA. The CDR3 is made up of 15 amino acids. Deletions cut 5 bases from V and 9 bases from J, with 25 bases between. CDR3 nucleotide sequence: TGCAGCGTTACCGCCGGGGGCGATCTGCTGGGGTCCCAGTACTTC. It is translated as CSVTAGGDLLGSQYF.